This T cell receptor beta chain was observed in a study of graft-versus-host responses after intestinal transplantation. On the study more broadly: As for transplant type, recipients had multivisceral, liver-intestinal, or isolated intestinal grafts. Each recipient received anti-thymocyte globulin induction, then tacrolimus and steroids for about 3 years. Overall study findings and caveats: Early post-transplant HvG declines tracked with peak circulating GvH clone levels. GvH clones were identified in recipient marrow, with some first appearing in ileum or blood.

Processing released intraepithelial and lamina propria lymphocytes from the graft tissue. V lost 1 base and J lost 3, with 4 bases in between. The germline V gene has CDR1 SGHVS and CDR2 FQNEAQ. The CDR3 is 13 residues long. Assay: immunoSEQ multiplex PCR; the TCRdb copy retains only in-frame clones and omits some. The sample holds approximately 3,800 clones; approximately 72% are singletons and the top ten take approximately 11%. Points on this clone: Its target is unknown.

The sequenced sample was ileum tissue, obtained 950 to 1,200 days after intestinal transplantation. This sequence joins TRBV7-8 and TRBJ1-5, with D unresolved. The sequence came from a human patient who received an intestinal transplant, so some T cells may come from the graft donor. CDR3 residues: CASSLGVNQPQHF. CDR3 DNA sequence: TGTGCCAGCAGCTTAGGGGTCAATCAGCCCCAGCATTTT.